This T cell receptor beta chain was found in a study of post-analysis software for immune sequencing data. In this sample, this clonotype turned up a few times. Antigen specificity is unknown. This may be a read error, as it is one base from a much larger clone. Whole-study findings and limits: Higher frequency in patients than in controls was seen for about five TRBV segments, with TRBV5-6, TRBV5-1 and TRBV20-1 among them.

The CDR3 totals 11 residues. Looked up from germline, CDR1 is MNHEY and CDR2 is SVGAGI. V lost 6 bases, J lost 6 bases, and 9 bases lay in between. The library was made from cDNA and included unique molecular identifiers. TCRdb reprocessed the PCR reads with MiXCR, giving one entry per CDR3 protein. The table includes just over 250,000 distinct CDR3 sequences, 35% to 45% detected once. Sequencing was done on a sample of blood. This sequence joins TRBV6-5 and TRBJ2-7; possibly TRBD2 for D (6 bases). This receptor was identified in a girl aged 5-17 years with multiple sclerosis. This CDR3 is CASSGGVEQYF. CDR3 nucleotide sequence: TGTGCCAGCAGCGGCGGGGTCGAGCAGTACTTC.